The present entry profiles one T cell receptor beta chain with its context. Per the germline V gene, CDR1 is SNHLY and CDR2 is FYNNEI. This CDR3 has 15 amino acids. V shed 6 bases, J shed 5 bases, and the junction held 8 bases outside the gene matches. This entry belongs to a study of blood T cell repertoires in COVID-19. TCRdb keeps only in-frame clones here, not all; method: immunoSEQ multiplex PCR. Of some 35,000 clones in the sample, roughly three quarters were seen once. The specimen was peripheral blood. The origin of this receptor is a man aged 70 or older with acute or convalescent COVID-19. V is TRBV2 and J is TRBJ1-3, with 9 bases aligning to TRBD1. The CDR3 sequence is CASSVDRGNRNTIYF. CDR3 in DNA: TGTGCCAGCAGCGTGGACAGGGGCAATCGAAACACCATATATTTT.